This TCR beta chain comes out of a study of blood T cell repertoires in COVID-19. Study details: The United States, Italy and Spain provided the acute and convalescent COVID-19 samples. Sources were T cells, B-cell-depleted T cells, or PBMCs; the material itself was cDNA or gDNA.

This CDR3 comprises 13 residues. The germline gives CDR1 KGHSH, CDR2 LQKENI. Trimming took 3 bases from V and 1 from J, leaving 6 bases between them. This clone has at least ten counts. Authors' analysis steps: Estimates of nucleated cell counts were drawn from the amplification of reference gene primers. The data were produced by immunoSEQ multiplex PCR, yet TCRdb's version contains in-frame clones alone and is incomplete. That table supplies the V and J calls and clone size; D and trimming were determined from the DNA. The table shows 150,000 to 200,000 clones, with 87% occurring only once. The clonotype originates from a man aged 55 to 69 with active or convalescent COVID-19. The sequencing input was peripheral blood. The chain carries TRBV18 and TRBJ1-1; D not resolved. The DNA for the CDR3 is TGTGCCAGCTCACCCTTTCCGAACACTGAAGCTTTCTTT. It yields the protein CASSPFPNTEAFF.